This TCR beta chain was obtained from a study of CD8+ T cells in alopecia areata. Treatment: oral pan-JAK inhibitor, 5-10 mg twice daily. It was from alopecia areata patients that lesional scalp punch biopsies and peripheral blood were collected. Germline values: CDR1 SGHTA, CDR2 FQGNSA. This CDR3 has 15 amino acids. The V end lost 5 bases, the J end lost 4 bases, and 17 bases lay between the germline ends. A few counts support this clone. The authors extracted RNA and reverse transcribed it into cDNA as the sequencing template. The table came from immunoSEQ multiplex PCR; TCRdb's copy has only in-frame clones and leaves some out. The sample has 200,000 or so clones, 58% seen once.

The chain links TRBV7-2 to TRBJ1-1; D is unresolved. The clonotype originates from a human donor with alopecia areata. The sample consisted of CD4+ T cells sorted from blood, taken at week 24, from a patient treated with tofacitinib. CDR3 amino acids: CASSTRFTLGTEAFF. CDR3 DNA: TGTGCCAGCAGCACCCGGTTTACCCTCGGCACTGAAGCTTTCTTT.